Listed here are 16 T cell receptor beta chains from one sample, sequenced in a study of CD8 T cells in ankylosing spondylitis. General study points: Characteristic, it appeared, of ankylosing spondylitis blood was a TCR beta motif of roughly eight highly homologous variants.

The antigens these receptors bind are not known. TCRdb re-called the 5' RACE reads with MiXCR, one entry per CDR3 protein. Here the sample spans about 540,000 distinct CDR3 sequences, over 9.5% being singletons. Sequencing was carried out using blood, either unsorted or a sorted T cell fraction (not recorded which). These receptors all stem from a male donor with ankylosing spondylitis.

This clonotype was counted between two and nine times. CDR3 nucleotide sequence: TGCGCCAGCAGCCCTCGGACTGCTACAGATACGCAGTATTTT. It is translated as CASSPRTATDTQYF. The genes are TRBV5-1 and TRBJ2-3; a weak D match, TRBD2 (5 bases). CDR3 size: 14 residues. V was cut by 4 bases and J by 3 bases, with 12 bases left in between. Germline values: CDR1 SGHRS, CDR2 YFSETQ.

In its sample, this clonotype was seen a few times. The chain links TRBV6-1 to TRBJ2-2; 8 bases fit TRBD1. Germline loops: CDR1 MNHNS, CDR2 SASEGT. This CDR3 is built from 15 residues. The ends lost 6 bases at V and 5 bases at J; junction bases unmatched: 8. CDR3 in DNA: TGTGCCAGCAGACGCATGACAGGGGCAACCGGGGAGCTGTTTTTT. It specifies CASRRMTGATGELFF.

The rearrangement joins TRBV5-4 to TRBJ1-1, with 7 bases identical to TRBD1. The germline V gene encodes CDR1 SGHNT and CDR2 YYREEE (reference sequence). The CDR3 loop spans 14 amino acids. Trimming cost V 6 bases and J 4 bases; bases outside gene matches: 9. The CDR3 loop is CASTDRASGTEAFF. The CDR3, as DNA: TGTGCCAGCACCGACAGGGCTAGTGGCACTGAAGCTTTCTTT.

This clonotype was counted between two and nine times. The chain uses TRBV18 and TRBJ1-2, with D perhaps TRBD1 (5 bases). The CDR3 extends over 16 amino acids. The V gene lost 6 bases and the J gene lost 4 bases, with 21 bases spanning the gap. Germline V gene sequence: CDR1 KGHSH, CDR2 LQKENI. The CDR3 coding sequence is TGTGCCAGCTCGCCCCGAACACAGGATGTTAGCTATGGCTACACCTTC. It specifies CASSPRTQDVSYGYTF.

At least ten counts were recorded for this clonotype. This chain joins TRBV29-1 and TRBJ2-4; TRBD2 matches at 7 bases. This CDR3 comprises 13 residues. CDR1 is SQVTM and CDR2 is ANQGSEA in the germline V gene. After removal of 5 bases from V and 2 bases from J, the junction contained 3 bases not matched to a gene. This chain's CDR3 is CSVPSGTKNIQYF. In DNA, the CDR3 is TGCAGCGTTCCGAGCGGGACCAAAAACATTCAGTACTTC. Full variable domain (outside the CDR3, taken from reference TRBV29-1 and TRBJ2-4): SAVISQKPSRDICQRGTSLTIQCQVDSQVTMMFWYRQQPGQSLTLIATANQGSEATYESGFVIDKFPISRPNLTFSTLTVSNMSPEDSSIYLCSVPSGTKNIQYFGAGTRLSVL.

This clonotype was seen more than once but under ten times. This sequence joins TRBV20-1 and TRBJ2-1; TRBD2 matches 9 bases. The germline CDR1 and CDR2 sequences are DFQATT and SNEGSKA (reference sequence). Trimming at V came to 0 bases and at J to 2 bases, leaving 2 bases not matched to a gene. The CDR3 covers 15 residues. CDR3 sequence: CSARDRGRAYNEQFF. CDR3 DNA sequence: TGCAGTGCTAGAGATCGCGGGAGGGCCTACAATGAGCAGTTCTTC.

This clonotype was seen more than once but under ten times. The rearrangement joins TRBV18 to TRBJ2-2; no definite D call. Between the trimmed V and J ends, which lost 3 bases and 5 bases, there was a span of 7 bases. The germline CDR1 and CDR2 sequences are KGHSH and LQKENI. CDR3 length: 13 amino acids. The CDR3: CASSPRQTGELFF. The CDR3, as DNA: TGTGCCAGCTCACCTAGGCAGACCGGGGAGCTGTTTTTT.

The chain joins TRBV6-4 to TRBJ2-3, with a weak D call TRBD1 (5 bases). This CDR3 spans 12 amino acids. In germline, CDR1 is MRHNA, CDR2 SNTAGT. Trimming pared 2 bases from V and 15 bases from J, leaving 15 bases between. The CDR3 DNA follows: TGTGCCAGCAGTGACGTCCCAGGGTTAGTTTATTTT. Translation gives CASSDVPGLVYF.

This clonotype was picked up many times. The V call is TRBV5-1, the J call TRBJ1-5; the match to TRBD1 covers 7 bases. Germline loops: CDR1 SGHRS, CDR2 YFSETQ. The trim removed 4 bases at V and 6 bases at J, leaving 7 bases unmatched. CDR3 length: 14 residues. The chain's CDR3 is CASSVGQGGQPQHF. The CDR3 DNA reads as TGCGCCAGCAGCGTTGGCCAGGGGGGTCAGCCCCAGCATTTT.

The CDR3 protein is CASSGGVGSGANVLTF. The CDR3 region has the DNA TGCGCCAGCAGCGGTGGCGTCGGGTCTGGGGCCAACGTCCTGACTTTC. The rearrangement joins TRBV5-1 to TRBJ2-6; no clear D. Looked up from germline, CDR1 is SGHRS and CDR2 is YFSETQ. CDR3 length: 16 amino acids. The V gene lost 4 bases and the J gene lost 1 base, with 12 bases spanning the gap. The whole variable domain, filled in from reference TRBV5-1 and TRBJ2-6, reads KAGVTQTPRYLIKTRGQQVTLSCSPISGHRSVSWYQQTPGQGLQFLFEYFSETQRNKGNFPGRFSGRQFSNSRSEMNVSTLELGDSALYLCASSGGVGSGANVLTFGAGSRLTVL.

This clonotype was detected a few times. V is TRBV27 and J is TRBJ2-6, with TRBD1 matching over 11 bases. The CDR3 contains 17 residues. The ends lost 5 bases at V and 2 bases at J; junction bases unmatched: 5. The germline V gene has CDR1 MNHEY and CDR2 SMNVEV (reference sequence). CDR3 residues: CASSPGTGGTGANVLTF. The CDR3 region has the DNA TGTGCCAGCAGTCCCGGGACAGGGGGGACTGGGGCCAACGTCCTGACTTTC.

This clonotype was seen more than once but under ten times. This sequence joins TRBV10-2 and TRBJ2-1, with 8 bases that match TRBD2. V lost 2 bases, J lost 7 bases, and 10 bases stayed unmatched. Germline CDR1 is WSHSY and CDR2 is SAAADI. This CDR3 has 16 amino acids. CDR3 DNA sequence: TGCGCCAGCAGTGAGCCGGGACTAGTTGGCCAAAATGAGCAGTTCTTC. It translates to CASSEPGLVGQNEQFF.

This clonotype was observed a few times. The chain employs TRBV20-1 and TRBJ2-7; 11 bases are a match to TRBD2. Germline values: CDR1 DFQATT, CDR2 SNEGSKA (reference sequence). The CDR3 covers 13 residues. V lost 5 bases, J lost 3 bases, and 3 bases stayed unmatched. The CDR3 loop is CSALAGGDYEQYF. DNA for the CDR3: TGCAGTGCTCTAGCGGGAGGTGACTACGAGCAGTACTTC.

The sample holds a few counts of this clonotype. The chain uses TRBV2 and TRBJ1-2, with unresolved D. The germline gives CDR1 SNHLY, CDR2 FYNNEI. There are 13 residues in the CDR3. V was trimmed by 2 bases and J by 7 bases, leaving 11 bases between them. CDR3 nucleotide sequence: TGTGCCAGCAGTGAAAGAGGGTCCGGTGGCTACACCTTC. This gives the protein CASSERGSGGYTF.

The chain carries TRBV7-9 and TRBJ1-1; perhaps TRBD1 as D (6 bases). This CDR3 spans 15 amino acids. Germline values: CDR1 SEHNR, CDR2 FQNEAQ (reference sequence). Trimming cost V 8 bases and J 0 bases, with 16 bases left between them. The CDR3 region is CASERGQGMNTEAFF. The CDR3 nucleotides read TGTGCCAGCGAACGGGGGCAGGGGATGAACACTGAAGCTTTCTTT.

This clonotype occurred a few times. The chain uses TRBV20-1 and TRBJ1-1; D possibly corresponds to TRBD1 (6 bases). The CDR3 length is 14 residues. V dropped 2 bases and J dropped 4 bases, with 14 bases sitting between them. The germline V gene encodes CDR1 DFQATT and CDR2 SNEGSKA (reference sequence). As DNA, the CDR3 is TGCAGTGCTAGAAACAGGGTTGGGGGCACTGAAGCTTTCTTT. It translates to CSARNRVGGTEAFF.